These 30 T cell receptor beta chains came from one sample sequenced in a study of shared clonotypes between healthy human individuals. Repertoires were generated with immunoSEQ multiplex PCR, while TCRdb's copy carries only in-frame clones and drops some. The sample carries some 980,000 clones, approximately 80% recorded once. Sequenced sample: memory CD4+ T cells sorted from blood. As to subset: CD45RA-negative fraction. Every receptor here comes from a young man in good health.

This chain connects TRBV6-4 to TRBJ2-5; TRBD2 matches 10 bases. The CDR3 has 14 residues. V lost 7 bases, J lost 1 base, and 3 bases stayed unmatched. CDR1 is MRHNA and CDR2 is SNTAGT in the germline V gene. The CDR3 spells CASNLAGAQETQYF. The CDR3 DNA reads TGTGCCAGCAATCTAGCGGGGGCCCAAGAGACCCAGTACTTC.

The rearrangement links TRBV5-1 to TRBJ2-1; D is possibly TRBD1 or TRBD2 (5 bases each). This CDR3 comprises 15 residues. Deletions cut 4 bases from V and 4 bases from J, with 15 bases between. Germline CDR1 and CDR2: SGHRS and YFSETQ. CDR3 in DNA: TGCGCCAGCAGCCTTGAGGGGCCCCCTTACAATGAGCAGTTCTTC. Protein product: CASSLEGPPYNEQFF.

The genes are TRBV2 and TRBJ2-7; 9 bases are a match to TRBD1. V was clipped by 7 bases and J by 5 bases; unmatched bases: 15. The CDR3 length is 16 residues. Germline V gives CDR1 SNHLY, CDR2 FYNNEI. The CDR3 region is CASTTGGGTGSHEQYF. CDR3 in DNA: TGTGCCAGCACCACCGGCGGTGGGACAGGGAGTCACGAGCAGTACTTC.

The chain is built from TRBV5-6 and TRBJ2-3; D remains ambiguous. The germline gives CDR1 SGHDT, CDR2 YYEEEE. V dropped 4 bases and J dropped 1 base, with 7 bases sitting between them. The CDR3 has 13 residues. CDR3 loop: CASSAVGTDTQYF. CDR3 sequence (DNA): TGTGCCAGCAGCGCTGTGGGCACAGATACGCAGTATTTT.

V gene TRBV2 combines with J gene TRBJ1-5; D gene uncertain. Trimming left V 7 bases short and J 6 bases short, with 10 bases between. This CDR3 is 12 amino acids long. Per the germline V gene, CDR1 is SNHLY and CDR2 is FYNNEI. The CDR3 coding sequence is TGTGCCAGCACGGGTGAGGGTCAGCCCCAGCATTTT. Amino acids: CASTGEGQPQHF. Full variable domain (rest looked up from reference TRBV2 and TRBJ1-5): EPEVTQTPSHQVTQMGQEVILRCVPISNHLYFYWYRQILGQKVEFLVSFYNNEISEKSEIFDDQFSVERPDGSNFTLKIRSTKLEDSAMYFCASTGEGQPQHFGDGTRLSIL.

The rearrangement joins TRBV7-2 to TRBJ1-3, with a tentative D call TRBD1 (6 bases). V lost 0 bases and J lost 0, with 21 bases in between. The V gene's germline CDR1 is SGHTA and CDR2 FQGNSA. The length of the CDR3 is 20 residues. The CDR3 region is CASSLAGAGSLISSGNTIYF. CDR3 nucleotide sequence: TGTGCCAGCAGCTTAGCGGGGGCAGGGTCCCTAATCTCCTCTGGAAACACCATATATTTT.

V is TRBV6-6 and J is TRBJ2-1; D gene uncertain. The CDR3 runs to 11 residues. Trimming left V 5 bases short and J 5 bases short, with 4 bases between. Looked up from germline, CDR1 is MNHNY and CDR2 is SVGAGI (reference sequence). The CDR3 spells CASSQNNEQFF. CDR3 bases: TGTGCCAGCAGTCAAAACAATGAGCAGTTCTTC.

The chain uses TRBV5-1 and TRBJ2-1; D is undetermined. Germline values: CDR1 SGHRS, CDR2 YFSETQ. Trimming stripped 2 bases from V and 0 bases from J, with 9 bases between. The CDR3 covers 15 residues. Here the CDR3 DNA reads TGCGCCAGCAGCTTTAGCAGAAGCTCCTACAATGAGCAGTTCTTC. Protein sequence: CASSFSRSSYNEQFF.

The chain joins TRBV2 to TRBJ2-1, with D tentatively TRBD1 or TRBD2 (5 bases each). CDR1 is SNHLY, CDR2 FYNNEI, per germline. The germline V and J ends were trimmed by 7 bases and 10 bases, with 17 bases remaining between them. This CDR3 contains 13 residues. CDR3 nucleotide sequence: TGTGCCAGCACGGGGACCAAAAATGTGGAGCAGTTCTTC. Its translation: CASTGTKNVEQFF.

The chain combines TRBV15 with TRBJ1-2; possible D gene TRBD1, 5 bases. V was clipped by 9 bases and J by 3 bases, with 14 bases between them. Germline V gives CDR1 LNHNV, CDR2 YYDKDF (reference sequence). The CDR3 is made up of 13 amino acids. CDR3 in DNA: TGTGCCACGGGGACTGGGTTGGACTATGGCTACACCTTC. Translated: CATGTGLDYGYTF. Full variable domain (rest looked up from reference TRBV15 and TRBJ1-2): DAMVIQNPRYQVTQFGKPVTLSCSQTLNHNVMYWYQQKSSQAPKLLFHYYDKDFNNEADTPDNFQSRRPNTSFCFLDIRSPGLGDTAMYLCATGTGLDYGYTFGSGTRLTVV.

The rearrangement joins TRBV5-1 to TRBJ2-7, with 9 bases fitting TRBD2. The V and J ends lost 0 bases and 2 bases, in that order; junction bases with no gene match: 3. CDR3 length equals 15 residues. Per the germline V gene, CDR1 is SGHRS and CDR2 is YFSETQ. In DNA, the CDR3 is TGCGCCAGCAGCTTGGAAGCTAGCGGGGCCTACGAGCAGTACTTC. It yields the protein CASSLEASGAYEQYF.

This chain links TRBV28 with TRBJ2-7; D might be TRBD2 (5 bases). The CDR3 has 13 amino acids. CDR1 and CDR2 (germline): MDHEN, SYDVKM. V was cut by 7 bases and J by 1 base, with 11 bases left in between. CDR3 nucleotides: TGTGCCAGCATCATGCCGGGGTCCTACGAGCAGTACTTC. This codes for CASIMPGSYEQYF.

In the case of this clone: Other DNA sequences in the same sample also yield this CDR3. The CDR3 DNA follows: TGTGCCAGTGGGGGTAATCAGCCCCAGCATTTT. Protein product: CASGGNQPQHF. V usage is TRBV6-1 and J usage is TRBJ1-5; D is perhaps TRBD1 (5 bases). The germline V gene has CDR1 MNHNS and CDR2 SASEGT. Trimming cost V 9 bases and J 4 bases, with 7 bases left between them. The CDR3 is 11 amino acids.

In DNA, the CDR3 is TGTGCCAGCAGCAAAGGAGGGGGACTAGTCTACGAGCAGTACTTC. This gives the protein CASSKGGGLVYEQYF. The V and J genes are TRBV21-1 and TRBJ2-7; TRBD2, the table's D call, was not compared with the DNA. TRBV21-1 is a known pseudogene. The CDR3 has 15 residues.

This rearrangement joins TRBV14 to TRBJ2-1; D possibly corresponds to TRBD1 (7 bases). Per the germline V gene, CDR1 is SGHDN and CDR2 is FVKESK. V was cut by 1 base and J by 7 bases, with 20 bases left in between. The CDR3 runs to 17 residues. The CDR3 region is CASSQVGGTASKNEQFF. In DNA form, the CDR3 reads TGTGCCAGCAGCCAAGTTGGCGGGACAGCTTCCAAAAATGAGCAGTTCTTC.

The chain combines TRBV19 with TRBJ1-5; 9 positions match TRBD1. Looked up from germline, CDR1 is LNHDA and CDR2 is SQIVND (reference sequence). V was pared by 4 bases and J by 1 base, with 5 bases of the junction left unmatched. The CDR3 runs 16 residues. CDR3 protein: CASSTEGTGSNQPQHF. CDR3 in DNA: TGTGCCAGTAGTACCGAAGGGACAGGGAGCAATCAGCCCCAGCATTTT.

This clone was found a few times. The chain couples TRBV6-5 to TRBJ2-7; perhaps TRBD2 as D (6 bases). The CDR3 has 13 residues. Germline V gene lookup returns CDR1 MNHEY and CDR2 SVGAGI. Trimming pared 5 bases from V and 7 bases from J, leaving 15 bases between. The CDR3 here is CASSKLTSREQYF. CDR3 nucleotide sequence: TGTGCCAGCAGTAAACTGACTAGTCGAGAGCAGTACTTC.

The chain combines TRBV28 with TRBJ2-1; TRBD2 is a possible D gene (6 bases). V was cut by 4 bases and J by 6 bases, with 19 bases left in between. This CDR3 contains 16 residues. Germline V lookup: CDR1 MDHEN, CDR2 SYDVKM. Here the CDR3 reads CASSYPTADYLNEQFF. CDR3 coding DNA: TGTGCCAGCAGTTACCCGACAGCGGACTACCTCAATGAGCAGTTCTTC. The entire variable domain, with the rest obtained from reference TRBV28 and TRBJ2-1, is as follows: DVKVTQSSRYLVKRTGEKVFLECVQDMDHENMFWYRQDPGLGLRLIYFSYDVKMKEKGDIPEGYSVSREKKERFSLILESASTNQTSMYLCASSYPTADYLNEQFFGPGTRLTVL.

V usage is TRBV9 and J usage is TRBJ1-1; D possibly corresponds to TRBD1 (6 bases). This CDR3 comprises 16 residues. The germline CDR1 and CDR2 sequences are SGDLS and YYNGEE. The V end was cut by 3 bases, the J end by 3 bases, with 18 bases between. Here the CDR3 DNA reads TGTGCCAGCAGCGCAGGGGTAGGTTATAGGGACACTGAAGCTTTCTTT. Its protein product is CASSAGVGYRDTEAFF.

The rearrangement uses TRBV7-3 and TRBJ2-1; maybe TRBD1 (7 bases). CDR1 is SGHTA and CDR2 is FQGTGA in the germline V gene. The CDR3 consists of 13 residues. Trimming left V 8 bases short and J 2 bases short, with 10 bases between. CDR3 residues: CASARGAYNEQFF. The CDR3, as DNA: TGTGCCAGCGCCAGGGGGGCCTACAATGAGCAGTTCTTC.

The rearrangement joins TRBV14 to TRBJ2-5; TRBD2 matches at 13 bases. CDR3 length: 18 amino acids. Germline V gene sequence: CDR1 SGHDN, CDR2 FVKESK. With 4 bases clipped from V and 5 bases from J, the junction kept 13 bases outside the gene matches. CDR3 nucleotides: TGTGCCAGCAGCCCTAGGACTAGCGGGAGATGGGGTCGGGAGACCCAGTACTTC. As protein: CASSPRTSGRWGRETQYF.

The sample holds one count of this clone. V and J are TRBV6-1 and TRBJ1-5, with D hard to call. The CDR3 has 12 amino acids. In germline, CDR1 is MNHNS, CDR2 SASEGT. The V and J ends lost 3 bases and 6 bases respectively, with 6 bases between them. The CDR3 region has the DNA TGTGCCAGCAGTGATTACCCTCAGCCCCAGCATTTT. This codes for CASSDYPQPQHF.

The CDR3 region has the DNA TGTGCCATCAGTGAGTCGACAGGGGGCAAAGCTTTCTTT. The encoded protein is CAISESTGGKAFF. The gene calls are TRBV10-3 and TRBJ1-1, with 10 nucleotides matching TRBD1. Looked up from germline, CDR1 is ENHRY and CDR2 is SYGVKD. V dropped 0 bases and J dropped 9; count of bases not matched to a gene: 1. This CDR3 spans 13 amino acids.

The chain has TRBV5-4 and TRBJ1-1, with TRBD1 matching 10 bases. CDR3 size: 18 residues. Trimming took 4 bases from V and 0 from J; bases not matched to a gene: 12. Per the germline V gene, CDR1 is SGHNT and CDR2 is YYREEE (reference sequence). The chain's CDR3 is CASSQSGTGAFMNTEAFF. The CDR3 DNA is TGTGCCAGCAGCCAGTCCGGGACAGGGGCGTTCATGAACACTGAAGCTTTCTTT. Looking up the rest from reference TRBV5-4 and TRBJ1-1 gives the full variable domain: ETGVTQSPTHLIKTRGQQVTLRCSSQSGHNTVSWYQQALGQGPQFIFQYYREEENGRGNFPPRFSGLQFPNYSSELNVNALELDDSALYLCASSQSGTGAFMNTEAFFGQGTRLTVV.

V is TRBV5-4 and J is TRBJ1-1, with D unresolved. The CDR3 sequence is 15 residues long. Germline CDR1 reads SGHNT; CDR2 reads YYREEE (reference sequence). Between the trimmed V and J ends, which lost 4 bases and 3 bases, there was a span of 16 bases. In nucleotides, the CDR3 is TGTGCCAGCAGCCCGACTCGGGGTCGGGACACTGAAGCTTTCTTT. Translating gives CASSPTRGRDTEAFF.

In this sample, this clone turned up once. V gene TRBV25-1 combines with J gene TRBJ1-2; TRBD1 aligns across 10 bases. CDR1 is MGHDK, CDR2 SYGVNS, per germline. The CDR3 contains 15 residues. Trimming cost V 5 bases and J 3 bases; bases outside gene matches: 6. For the CDR3, the DNA is TGTGCCAGCAGTTCCCGGGACAGGGGAGACTATGGCTACACCTTC. Encoded protein: CASSSRDRGDYGYTF.

The chain employs TRBV6-5 and TRBJ1-4; TRBD1 matches 7 bases. CDR3 length equals 14 residues. Trimming removed 3 bases from V and 6 bases from J; junction bases left unmatched: 4. Germline V lookup: CDR1 MNHEY, CDR2 SVGAGI. In nucleotides, the CDR3 is TGTGCCAGCAGTTATACGGGACAGTATGAAAAACTGTTTTTT. This encodes CASSYTGQYEKLFF.

The chain has TRBV6-1 and TRBJ2-7, with D perhaps TRBD1 or TRBD2 (5 bases each). The ends were cut back, 5 bases at V and 5 bases at J, with 16 bases in the middle. This CDR3 has 14 residues. The germline V gene has CDR1 MNHNS and CDR2 SASEGT. CDR3 in DNA: TGTGCCAGCAGTTCCCTCACGGGGCTCAACGAGCAGTACTTC. As protein: CASSSLTGLNEQYF.

The V call is TRBV7-6, the J call TRBJ2-2; 9 bases agree with TRBD2. This CDR3 spans 17 amino acids. V lost 5 bases, J lost 0 bases, and 7 bases stayed unmatched. Germline V gene sequence: CDR1 SGHVS, CDR2 FNYEAQ. The DNA of the CDR3 is TGTGCCAGCAGCCCCGGGGCTAGCGGGGCGAACACCGGGGAGCTGTTTTTT. It is translated as CASSPGASGANTGELFF.

This chain connects TRBV5-1 to TRBJ2-1; 10 bases agree with TRBD2. J lost 8 bases, V lost 0 bases, and 8 bases had no gene match. This CDR3 is 16 amino acids long. Germline-derived CDR1 and CDR2 are SGHRS and YFSETQ. DNA of the CDR3: TGCGCCAGCAGCTTGGGGCTAGCGGGAGCTATCGATGAGCAGTTCTTC. Its protein product is CASSLGLAGAIDEQFF.